This entry features one T cell receptor beta chain sequence. The data are from a study of blood T cell repertoires in COVID-19. Background on the study: Sample material is recorded as cDNA or gDNA derived from T cells, B-cell-depleted T cells, or PBMCs.

The table came from immunoSEQ multiplex PCR; TCRdb's copy has only in-frame clones and leaves some out. The data hold roughly 260,000 clones, with 88% observed a single time. CDR3 size: 15 residues. Germline values: CDR1 MNHEY, CDR2 SVGAGI. The V end lost 7 bases, the J end lost 6 bases, and 21 bases lay between the germline ends. The chain couples TRBV6-5 to TRBJ1-1, with D tentatively TRBD1 (6 bases). This clonotype was sampled from a man aged 55 to 70 who had recovered from COVID-19. Sequenced input: peripheral blood. The CDR3 protein is CASTPSLQGSPEAFF. Here the CDR3 DNA reads TGTGCCAGCACCCCCTCCTTGCAGGGGTCCCCTGAAGCTTTCTTT.